Included here is one T cell receptor beta chain sequence, with context. The antigen remains unidentified. TCRdb processed the 5' RACE reads anew with MiXCR; each CDR3 protein has one entry. The sample has more than 400,000 distinct CDR3 sequences; about 18% are singletons. This entry belongs to a study of T-cell memory formation after mild COVID-19. Study-level points and caveats: Researchers report contracting CD4+ clones mostly in CM and EM, with CD8+ clones in EMRA. A second wave expanding day 15 to 37 was CD4+-biased; contracting clones were balanced. That cross-reactive memory joined was suggested by some responding clones appearing in pre-infection memory.

Trimming stripped 3 bases from V and 0 bases from J, with 10 bases between. Germline V gene lookup returns CDR1 SGDLS and CDR2 YYNGEE. The CDR3 contains 14 residues. Sequenced sample: PBMCs or a T cell subset sorted from them (not recorded which). This clonotype originated in an adult woman who had mild COVID-19 (a few samples of this study predate the infection). Cell type and time point are not known. The chain recombines TRBV9 with TRBJ2-7; D gene uncertain. The CDR3: CASSADESSYEQYF. CDR3 coding DNA: TGTGCCAGCAGCGCGGACGAGAGCTCCTACGAGCAGTACTTC.